Described below is a single T cell receptor beta chain sequence and its context. What it binds is unknown. This sample stems from a study of cytomegalovirus exposure and HLA in healthy donors. Both 60 Vbeta primers and 13 Jbeta primers went into the PCR. Measured with immunoSEQ multiplex PCR; TCRdb has only the in-frame clones, and not every one. The repertoire holds 130,000 to 150,000 clones, more than 75% seen once, with 3.5% to 5% in the top ten. Study-wide results and limits: Reportedly, diagnosis of cytomegalovirus status by the classifier showed high specificity and sensitivity.

The CDR3 is made up of 13 amino acids. J was trimmed by 7 bases and V by 4 bases; bases with no gene match: 7. Germline values: CDR1 SGHNT, CDR2 YENEEA. The genes are TRBV11-3 and TRBJ2-7; TRBD1 matches 7 bases. The sequenced material came from PBMCs. The receptor comes from a man aged 18 to 29 in good health and CMV-seronegative. The CDR3, as DNA: TGTGCCAGCAGCTCCGCGACAGGGTGGGAGCAGTACTTC. Translated, it gives CASSSATGWEQYF.